This TCR beta chain was recorded in a study of T cell responses to AZD1222 COVID-19 vaccine. V shed 4 bases and J 1 base; nucleotides not matched to a gene: 2. The CDR3 runs 14 residues. Germline V gives CDR1 SGDLS, CDR2 YYNGEE. Assay: immunoSEQ multiplex PCR; the TCRdb copy retains only in-frame clones and omits some. Here the sample spans about 110,000 clones, about nine tenths being singletons. The V and J genes are TRBV9 and TRBJ2-7, with 10 bases identical to TRBD1. Source: peripheral blood, taken on day 0 of AZD1222 vaccination. This TCR was recovered from an adult in good health. Here the CDR3 DNA reads TGTGCCAGCAGCAGGGACAGGGGATCCTACGAGCAGTACTTC. Its translation: CASSRDRGSYEQYF.